The text below deals with one TCR beta chain. Its cognate antigen is unknown. Patients were newly diagnosed with stage II-IVA oral cavity squamous cell carcinoma without prior systemic or radiation treatment. The data originate from a study of neoadjuvant anti-PD-1 for oral cavity cancer. Study findings and constraints: With three patients per group, TCR findings need larger cohorts.

Sequencing used immunoSEQ multiplex PCR; TCRdb keeps in-frame clones, though not all of them. The sample gives roughly 14,000 clones, about 61% of which show up once; roughly 2.4% is in the top ten. V dropped 0 bases and J dropped 7 bases, with 13 bases sitting between them. The V gene's germline CDR1 is MNHEY and CDR2 SMNVEV (reference sequence). The CDR3 is 14 amino acids. This chain uses TRBV27 with TRBJ2-7; the D gene is possibly TRBD1 (8 bases). The specimen was PBMCs, collected before nivolumab (anti-PD-1) treatment. The sequence was collected from a person between 40 and 85 years old with oral cavity squamous cell carcinoma. The CDR3 protein is CASSLSTGGGEQYF. The CDR3 DNA follows: TGTGCCAGCAGTTTATCCACAGGGGGGGGAGAGCAGTACTTC.